Sequencing of this T cell receptor beta chain was carried out in a study of blood T cell repertoires in COVID-19. About the study: COVID-19 samples, acute and convalescent, were from the United States, Italy and Spain. From T cells, B-cell-depleted T cells, or PBMCs came the material, which was cDNA or gDNA.

The CDR3 is 13 residues long. Trimming removed 5 bases at V and 7 bases at J, with 14 bases between. Germline V gene data show CDR1 as SGHAT and CDR2 as FQNNGV. Per the authors' pipeline: Amplified reference gene primers provided the basis for estimating nucleated cell counts. Only in-frame clones appear in the TCRdb table, and some are missing; sequencing was by immunoSEQ multiplex PCR. That table supplies the V and J calls and clone size; D and trimming were determined from the DNA. The table shows more than 85,000 clones, with approximately 80% occurring only once. This clone was recorded only once.

This chain uses TRBV11-2 with TRBJ1-1; possible D gene TRBD1, 6 bases. This TCR was sampled from a man aged 55-75 years with acute or convalescent COVID-19. The sample consisted of peripheral blood. The CDR3 spells CASSPQGWIEAFF. CDR3 bases: TGTGCCAGCAGCCCGCAGGGGTGGATTGAAGCTTTCTTT. Complete variable domain (other parts from reference TRBV11-2 and TRBJ1-1): EAGVAQSPRYKIIEKRQSVAFWCNPISGHATLYWYQQILGQGPKLLIQFQNNGVVDDSQLPKDRFSAERLKGVDSTLKIQPAKLEDSAVYLCASSPQGWIEAFFGQGTRLTVV.